These 32 T cell receptor beta chains came from one sample sequenced in a study of a mutant IDH1 vaccine in newly diagnosed glioma. The data were produced by immunoSEQ multiplex PCR, yet TCRdb's version contains in-frame clones alone and is incomplete. The sample contains tens of thousands of clones, 75% of which appear only once. The antigens these receptors bind are not known. The time point: week 47, end of study. Vaccinated patients received 300 ug of mutant IDH1 20-mer peptide per dose, with topical imiquimod. The material was PBMCs, obtained from a glioma patient whose treatment included an IDH1 peptide vaccine. The receptors stem from a man in his forties with glioma.

This chain joins TRBV19 and TRBJ2-3, with 7 bases identical to TRBD2. Trimming took 8 bases from V and 5 from J; bases not matched to a gene: 13. This CDR3 contains 15 residues. CDR1 and CDR2 from the germline V gene are LNHDA and SQIVND (reference sequence). Written as DNA, the CDR3 is TGTGCCAGTTCTTCCAGCGGGGCAAAGGGAGATACGCAGTATTTT. Translation gives CASSSSGAKGDTQYF.

The chain employs TRBV19 and TRBJ1-2, with 10 nucleotides matching TRBD1. Per germline, CDR1 LNHDA and CDR2 SQIVND (reference sequence). The J segment lost 8 bases and the V segment lost 3 bases, leaving 6 bases of the junction unmatched. This CDR3 spans 14 amino acids. The CDR3: CASSIDRGHSGYTF. The CDR3 DNA sequence: TGTGCCAGTAGTATCGACAGGGGGCATTCGGGCTACACCTTC. Looking up the rest from reference TRBV19 and TRBJ1-2 gives the full variable domain: DGGITQSPKYLFRKEGQNVTLSCEQNLNHDAMYWYRQDPGQGLRLIYYSQIVNDFQKGDIAEGYSVSREKKESFPLTVTSAQKNPTAFYLCASSIDRGHSGYTFGSGTRLTVV.

The rearrangement joins TRBV5-1 to TRBJ1-4, with unresolved D. The CDR3 is made up of 15 amino acids. The V end lost 3 bases, the J end lost 7 bases, and 16 bases lay between the germline ends. The V gene's germline CDR1 is SGHRS and CDR2 YFSETQ. The CDR3 loop reads CASSSRPEASEKLFF. DNA for the CDR3: TGCGCCAGCAGCTCCCGTCCAGAAGCGAGTGAAAAACTGTTTTTT.

This clone is medium-sized by share. V gene TRBV19 combines with J gene TRBJ1-3; D gene uncertain. This CDR3 spans 14 amino acids. Germline loops: CDR1 LNHDA, CDR2 SQIVND (reference sequence). V lost 7 bases and J lost 1, with 11 bases in between. CDR3 sequence reads: CASKGSLSGNTIYF. The CDR3 DNA sequence: TGTGCCAGTAAAGGAAGCTTATCTGGAAACACCATATATTTT.

The rearrangement uses TRBV6-6 and TRBJ2-3, with TRBD2 identical over 7 bases. CDR3 length: 15 amino acids. CDR1 MNHNY and CDR2 SVGAGI come from the germline V gene (reference sequence). V lost 5 bases to trimming and J lost 2 bases; unmatched junction nucleotides: 7. CDR3 DNA: TGTGCCAGCAGTCCGCGGGGGTCTCTCACAGATACGCAGTATTTT. This codes for CASSPRGSLTDTQYF.

The V and J genes are TRBV19 and TRBJ2-2; D is perhaps TRBD2 (6 bases). The V and J ends lost 5 bases and 8 bases respectively, with 15 bases between them. The CDR3 totals 14 residues. Germline assignment: CDR1 LNHDA and CDR2 SQIVND (reference sequence). CDR3 region: CASSGLLLIGELFF. The CDR3 region has the DNA TGTGCCAGTAGTGGACTATTGCTGATTGGGGAGCTGTTTTTT.

V and J are TRBV18 and TRBJ1-2; D uncertain. Trimming stripped 2 bases from V and 3 bases from J, with 16 bases between. The CDR3 contains 16 residues. Germline V CDR1 and CDR2: KGHSH, LQKENI. DNA of the CDR3: TGTGCCAGCTCACCAGTTTTAGACGGATCCTACTATGGCTACACCTTC. Protein sequence: CASSPVLDGSYYGYTF.

The gene calls are TRBV10-3 and TRBJ1-2; 8 bases agree with TRBD1. V lost 6 bases and J lost 8; bases outside the gene matches: 5. This CDR3 has 12 residues. Germline CDR1 reads ENHRY; CDR2 reads SYGVKD. DNA of the CDR3: TGTGCCATCAGGGGGACAGGCGAAGGCTACACCTTC. This sequence encodes CAIRGTGEGYTF.

This clone is medium-sized. The rearrangement joins TRBV7-9 to TRBJ1-1, with D maybe TRBD1 (5 bases). The germline V and J ends were trimmed by 5 bases and 7 bases, with 8 bases remaining between them. There are 11 residues in the CDR3. Per the germline V gene, CDR1 is SEHNR and CDR2 is FQNEAQ (reference sequence). The CDR3 sequence: CASSKGLEAFF. The DNA for the CDR3 is TGTGCCAGCAGCAAGGGGCTTGAAGCTTTCTTT.

This clone was seen a single time. V gene TRBV27 combines with J gene TRBJ2-1; D is uncertain. CDR1 MNHEY and CDR2 SMNVEV come from the germline V gene (reference sequence). The CDR3 sequence is 13 residues long. The germline V and J ends were trimmed by 3 bases and 4 bases, with 7 bases remaining between them. This CDR3 is CASSFRTYNEQFF. The CDR3 DNA reads as TGTGCCAGCAGTTTTCGAACTTACAATGAGCAGTTCTTC.

The V and J genes are TRBV29-1 and TRBJ2-2, with D perhaps matching TRBD2 (5 bases). Germline-derived CDR1 and CDR2 are SQVTM and ANQGSEA. V shed 6 bases and J shed 6 bases, with 11 bases lying between them. The CDR3 extends over 12 amino acids. In nucleotides, the CDR3 is TGCAGCGTCTCACGGGATTCCGGGGAGCTGTTTTTT. Its protein is CSVSRDSGELFF.

The chain links TRBV30 to TRBJ1-1, with D uncertain. Trimming pared 3 bases from V and 7 bases from J, leaving 12 bases between. This CDR3 has 12 residues. Looked up from germline, CDR1 is GTSNPN and CDR2 is SVGIG (reference sequence). CDR3 sequence: CAWSRDGYEAFF. In nucleotides, the CDR3 is TGTGCCTGGAGCCGCGACGGCTATGAAGCTTTCTTT.

The rearrangement uses TRBV7-9 and TRBJ2-3, with 10 bases aligning to TRBD2. Looked up from germline, CDR1 is SEHNR and CDR2 is FQNEAQ (reference sequence). This CDR3 region has 17 residues. V lost 5 bases and J lost 2; bases outside the gene matches: 10. CDR3 in DNA: TGTGCCAGCAGCACACGCATACTAGCGGGACTCACAGATACGCAGTATTTT. Its protein product is CASSTRILAGLTDTQYF.

The V call is TRBV6-5, the J call TRBJ1-2; D is perhaps TRBD1 (6 bases). This CDR3 contains 14 residues. V lost 6 bases and J lost 5, with 16 bases in between. The germline V gene encodes CDR1 MNHEY and CDR2 SVGAGI. The CDR3 region has the DNA TGTGCCAGCAGAGCCCGCAGGGGAAATTATGGCTACACCTTC. Translating it yields CASRARRGNYGYTF.

The V and J genes are TRBV11-2 and TRBJ2-5; D possibly matches TRBD1 or TRBD2 (5 bases each). The CDR3 runs to 14 residues. From germline, CDR1 is SGHAT and CDR2 FQNNGV. V gave up 1 base and J gave up 3 bases, with 9 bases separating them. The CDR3 region is CASSLGGSEETQYF. CDR3 DNA: TGTGCCAGCAGCTTAGGGGGGAGTGAAGAGACCCAGTACTTC.

This chain connects TRBV2 to TRBJ2-5, with 7 bases aligning to TRBD2. The CDR3 runs 15 residues. V shed 5 bases and J 3 bases; nucleotides not matched to a gene: 9. The V gene's germline CDR1 is SNHLY and CDR2 FYNNEI. The CDR3 DNA reads as TGTGCCAGCAGTCCTGACGGCGGGAGAGAAGAGACCCAGTACTTC. Translated, it gives CASSPDGGREETQYF.

This chain connects TRBV28 to TRBJ1-4; tentative D call: TRBD1 (5 bases). This CDR3 is built from 15 residues. The V gene lost 2 bases and the J gene lost 10 bases, with 17 bases spanning the gap. The germline gives CDR1 MDHEN, CDR2 SYDVKM. Here the CDR3 reads CASSLPPGPQGKLFF. The CDR3 region has the DNA TGTGCCAGCAGTTTACCCCCCGGACCCCAGGGAAAACTGTTTTTT.

On this clone: The same CDR3 arises from other DNA sequences in this sample as well. The V gene is TRBV18, the J gene TRBJ2-5, with unresolved D. The germline V gene encodes CDR1 KGHSH and CDR2 LQKENI. V was shortened by 5 bases and J by 1 base, with 2 bases between the two germline ends. The CDR3 runs to 11 residues. CDR3 sequence: CASSAQETQYF. The CDR3 DNA reads as TGTGCCAGCTCAGCCCAAGAGACCCAGTACTTC.

Concerning this clone: This clone may be a read error of a much larger clone one base away. The chain links TRBV18 to TRBJ1-5; D call uncertain. Germline assignment: CDR1 KGHSH and CDR2 LQKENI. CDR3 size: 18 residues. V gave up 3 bases and J gave up 0 bases, with 18 bases separating them. The DNA for the CDR3 is TGTGCCAGCTCACCTGGGGAGCGGACTAGATATAGCAATCAGCCCCAGCATTTT. This gives the protein CASSPGERTRYSNQPQHF.

V gene TRBV5-1 combines with J gene TRBJ2-5, with 13 bases identical to TRBD2. Germline CDR1 and CDR2: SGHRS and YFSETQ. With 1 base clipped from V and 1 base from J, the junction kept 16 bases outside the gene matches. The CDR3 contains 21 residues. CDR3 sequence reads: CASSLPTSGRVQDAPQETQYF. The CDR3 DNA reads TGCGCCAGCAGCTTGCCTACTAGCGGGAGGGTGCAAGACGCTCCCCAAGAGACCCAGTACTTC.

The rearrangement links TRBV6-5 to TRBJ1-2; possibly TRBD1 for D (5 bases). In germline, CDR1 is MNHEY, CDR2 SVGAGI. V lost 2 bases to trimming and J lost 7 bases, with 17 bases between them. The CDR3 has 15 amino acids. CDR3 loop: CASSYGGVSFGGYTF. CDR3 in DNA: TGTGCCAGCAGTTACGGGGGGGTCTCCTTCGGTGGCTACACCTTC.

This clone was observed once. The chain recombines TRBV7-9 with TRBJ2-2; 11 bases are shared with TRBD2. This CDR3 contains 17 residues. V lost 5 bases and J lost 3; bases outside the gene matches: 8. The germline CDR1 and CDR2 sequences are SEHNR and FQNEAQ (reference sequence). CDR3 DNA: TGTGCCAGCAGCGTATATAGCGGGAGGGCCGACACCGGGGAGCTGTTTTTT. Translating it yields CASSVYSGRADTGELFF.

This chain joins TRBV5-4 and TRBJ2-1; 9 bases are shared with TRBD2. Trimming took 5 bases from V and 7 from J; bases not matched to a gene: 7. The CDR3 totals 14 residues. Germline CDR1 reads SGHNT; CDR2 reads YYREEE (reference sequence). The CDR3 protein is CASRPGTSFNEQFF. Here the CDR3 DNA reads TGTGCCAGCAGGCCCGGGACTAGCTTTAATGAGCAGTTCTTC.

The V call is TRBV5-5, the J call TRBJ2-1; TRBD2 aligns across 7 bases. V gave up 4 bases and J gave up 2 bases; unmatched junction bases: 9. CDR1 and CDR2 (germline): SGHKS, YYEKEE (reference sequence). The CDR3 covers 16 residues. DNA of the CDR3: TGTGCCAGCAGCCAGCAAAGGGAGGGTCCCTACAATGAGCAGTTCTTC. Encoded protein: CASSQQREGPYNEQFF. Together with reference TRBV5-5 and TRBJ2-1, the CDR3 gives the full variable domain: DAGVTQSPTHLIKTRGQQVTLRCSPISGHKSVSWYQQVLGQGPQFIFQYYEKEERGRGNFPDRFSARQFPNYSSELNVNALLLGDSALYLCASSQQREGPYNEQFFGPGTRLTVL.

This chain connects TRBV7-9 to TRBJ2-3; no clear D gene. CDR1 is SEHNR, CDR2 FQNEAQ, per germline (reference sequence). The CDR3 covers 13 residues. Between the trimmed V and J ends, which lost 2 bases and 8 bases, there was a span of 11 bases. The CDR3 region is CASSLFTEATQYF. The CDR3 DNA reads TGTGCCAGCAGCTTATTTACCGAAGCTACGCAGTATTTT.

The chain recombines TRBV7-2 with TRBJ2-3; the D gene is possibly TRBD2 (5 bases). Germline CDR1 and CDR2: SGHTA and FQGNSA. This CDR3 has 13 amino acids. V lost 6 bases and J lost 6, with 13 bases in between. CDR3 DNA: TGTGCCAGCAGGGAGGCGGTGGTTGATACGCAGTATTTT. This sequence encodes CASREAVVDTQYF.

CDR3 in DNA: TGTGCCAGCAGAGACTCCGGGACTAGTGCGGGTAATGAGCAGTTCTTC. Protein: CASRDSGTSAGNEQFF. V usage is TRBV6-6 and J usage is TRBJ2-1, with 8 bases fitting TRBD2. Germline CDR1 MNHNY, CDR2 SVGAGI (reference sequence). The ends lost 6 bases at V and 7 bases at J; junction bases unmatched: 14. The CDR3 runs 16 residues.

The chain uses TRBV28 and TRBJ1-5; no firm D call. V dropped 2 bases and J dropped 4 bases, with 12 bases sitting between them. Germline V gives CDR1 MDHEN, CDR2 SYDVKM. The CDR3 spans 15 residues. The CDR3 bases are TGTGCCAGCAGTTTACGTGACGGGTTAAATCAGCCCCAGCATTTT. Its protein product is CASSLRDGLNQPQHF.

The CDR3 region is CASSDRQGAGEKLFF. The CDR3 nucleotides read TGCGCCAGCAGCGACCGACAGGGGGCAGGGGAAAAACTGTTTTTT. This sequence joins TRBV5-1 and TRBJ1-4, with 10 bases lining up with TRBD1. J was trimmed by 8 bases and V by 4 bases; bases with no gene match: 8. CDR1 and CDR2 from the germline V gene are SGHRS and YFSETQ. The CDR3 spans 15 residues.

The chain links TRBV18 to TRBJ1-1, with D unclear. There are 13 residues in the CDR3. V was clipped by 5 bases and J by 1 base, with 8 bases between them. Per germline, CDR1 KGHSH and CDR2 LQKENI. The CDR3 DNA reads as TGTGCCAGCTCAGTGATCGAGAACACTGAAGCTTTCTTT. Translating gives CASSVIENTEAFF.

CDR3 in amino acids: CATSREAGGIYEQYF. Here the CDR3 DNA reads TGTGCCACCAGCAGAGAAGCGGGAGGGATCTACGAGCAGTACTTC. The chain is built from TRBV15 and TRBJ2-7, with 10 positions matching TRBD2. CDR1 and CDR2 from the germline V gene are LNHNV and YYDKDF (reference sequence). This CDR3 has 15 amino acids. Trimming cost V 0 bases and J 3 bases; bases outside gene matches: 2.

The chain carries TRBV29-1 and TRBJ2-1; tentative D call: TRBD2 (5 bases). V gave up 3 bases and J gave up 7 bases, with 22 bases separating them. The germline V gene has CDR1 SQVTM and CDR2 ANQGSEA. The CDR3 sequence is 16 residues long. The CDR3 DNA reads TGCAGCGTTGAGGAGATTGGTTGGGTATGGAGGAATGAGCAGTTCTTC. It codes for CSVEEIGWVWRNEQFF.